This T cell receptor beta chain was observed in a study of blood T cells in healthy people across ages. The CDR3 is 17 amino acids. Germline trimming cut 5 bases from V and 5 bases from J; bases unmatched to any gene: 14. Germline-derived CDR1 and CDR2 are MDHEN and SYDVKM. The donors, healthy Caucasians from Russia, were aged about 6 to 100. Through a sample-barcoded 5' primer and a J-beta primer mix, a second PCR was run for roughly 6 to 11 cycles. In TCRdb, the 5' RACE reads were re-called with MiXCR into one record per CDR3 protein. The repertoire holds roughly 500,000 distinct CDR3 sequences, with around 24% as singletons. The same sample was also studied in work on T cells of mothers and their children.

Source material: blood. This TCR came from a boy aged 5 to 17 in good health. The rearrangement joins TRBV28 to TRBJ2-5, with TRBD2 identical over 10 bases. The CDR3 coding sequence is TGTGCCAGCAGTCCTTCCAGGGGTAGCGGGAGGCCGGAGACCCAGTACTTC. The encoded protein is CASSPSRGSGRPETQYF. Looking up the rest from reference TRBV28 and TRBJ2-5 gives the full variable domain: DVKVTQSSRYLVKRTGEKVFLECVQDMDHENMFWYRQDPGLGLRLIYFSYDVKMKEKGDIPEGYSVSREKKERFSLILESASTNQTSMYLCASSPSRGSGRPETQYFGPGTRLLVL.